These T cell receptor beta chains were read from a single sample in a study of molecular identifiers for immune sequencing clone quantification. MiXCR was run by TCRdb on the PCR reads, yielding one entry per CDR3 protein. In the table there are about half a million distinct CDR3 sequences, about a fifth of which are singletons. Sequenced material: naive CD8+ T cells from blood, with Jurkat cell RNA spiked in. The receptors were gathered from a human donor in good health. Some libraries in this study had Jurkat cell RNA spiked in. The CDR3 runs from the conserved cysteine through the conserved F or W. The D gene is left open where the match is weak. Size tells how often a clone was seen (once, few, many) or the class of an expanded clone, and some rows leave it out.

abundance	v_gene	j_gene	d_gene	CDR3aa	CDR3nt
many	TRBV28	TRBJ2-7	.	CASSTRTKPHEQYF	TGTGCCAGCAGCACCCGGACCAAGCCCCACGAGCAGTACTTC
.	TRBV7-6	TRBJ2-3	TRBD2	CASSLGPSGPSTDTQYF	TGTGCCAGCAGCTTGGGGCCTAGCGGGCCTAGCACAGATACGCAGTATTTT
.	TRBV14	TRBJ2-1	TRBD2	CASSPGGLNNEQFF	TGTGCCAGCAGCCCGGGGGGGCTAAACAATGAGCAGTTCTTT
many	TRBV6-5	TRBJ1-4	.	CASRDRSNEKLFF	TGTGCCAGCAGAGACAGATCTAATGAAAAACTGTTTTTT
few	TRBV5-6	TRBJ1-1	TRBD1	CASRYAGGGPEAFF	TGTGCCAGCAGATATGCAGGGGGCGGTCCTGAAGCTTTCTTT
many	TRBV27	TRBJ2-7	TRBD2	CASRVTSGAYEQYF	TGTGCCAGCAGAGTAACTAGCGGGGCCTACGAGCAGTACTTC
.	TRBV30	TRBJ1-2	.	CAWEPRLAYLYGIRTTTF	TGTGCCTGGGAACCCAGACTGGCGTACCTCTATGGTATCCGCACGACCACCTTC
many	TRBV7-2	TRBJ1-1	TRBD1	CASSRYGTARSYEAFF	TGTGCCAGCAGCCGATACGGGACAGCGCGATCCTATGAAGCTTTCTTT
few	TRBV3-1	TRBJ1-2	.	CASSLSWSVPDGYTF	TGTGCCAGCAGTCTTAGCTGGTCAGTTCCAGATGGCTACACCTTC
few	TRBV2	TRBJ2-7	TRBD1	CATTGQGAYEQYF	TGTGCCACTACTGGACAGGGGGCATACGAGCAGTACTTC
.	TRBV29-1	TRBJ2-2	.	CSVTGHTGELFF	TGCAGCGTGACCGGGCACACCGGGGAGCTGTTTTTT
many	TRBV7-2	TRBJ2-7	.	CASSLVAGKEEQYF	TGTGCCAGCAGCTTAGTTGCAGGGAAAGAGGAGCAGTACTTC
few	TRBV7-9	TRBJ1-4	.	CASTGSPNEKLFF	TGTGCCAGCACCGGGAGCCCCAATGAAAAACTGTTTTTT
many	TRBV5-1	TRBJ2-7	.	CASSPDLFVSSYEQYF	TGCGCCAGCAGCCCCGACCTCTTCGTGAGCTCCTACGAGCAGTACTTC
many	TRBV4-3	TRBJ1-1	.	CASSQVRGSEAFF	TGCGCCAGCAGCCAAGTGCGAGGATCTGAAGCTTTCTTT
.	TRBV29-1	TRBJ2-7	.	CSVDGVGTNSYEQYF	TGCAGCGTTGATGGGGTGGGGACAAATTCCTACGAGCAGTACTTC
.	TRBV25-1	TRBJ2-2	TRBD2	CASSEGLAGLTGELFF	TGTGCCAGCAGTGAAGGACTAGCGGGGTTGACCGGGGAGCTGTTTTTT
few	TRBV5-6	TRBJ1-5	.	CASSSRGEGPSNQPQHF	TGTGCCAGCAGCTCCCGGGGCGAGGGGCCGAGCAATCAGCCCCAGCATTTT
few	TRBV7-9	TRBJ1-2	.	CASSLVLGSNYGYTF	TGTGCCAGCAGCTTAGTACTAGGGAGTAACTATGGCTACACCTTC
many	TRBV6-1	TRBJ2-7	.	CASSEEGLKKWSYEQYF	TGTGCCAGCAGTGAAGAGGGACTCAAAAAATGGTCCTACGAGCAGTACTTC